The T cell receptor beta chain described here comes from a study of early stage breast cancer tumors. Study details: Of 15 to 20 invasive breast tumors, twelve were hormone receptor-positive, HER2-negative.

Sufficient DNA from normal breast often required roughly 95-320 mg tissue. Trimming took 1 base from V and 8 from J, leaving 12 bases between them. This CDR3 has 14 amino acids. Germline V gene data show CDR1 as MNHNS and CDR2 as SASEGT. The study, taken as a whole, reports: Compared with adjacent normal breast tissue, tumors showed around 2.5-fold greater T cell density and higher clonality. Blood repertoires resembled normal breast more than tumor.

Using immunoSEQ multiplex PCR, the repertoire was profiled, and TCRdb retains in-frame clones only, with some absent. This sample yields about 4,800 clones, of which 60% to 80% are seen a single time; about 28% belongs to the top ten. Turning to this clone: Its antigen remains unknown.

The sample consisted of normal breast tissue next to the tumor. The rearrangement uses TRBV6-1 and TRBJ2-1, with D hard to call. This TCR came from a person in their sixties or seventies with breast cancer. The CDR3 DNA is TGTGCCAGCAGTGAAGTGGGCTCTATCGATGAGCAGTTCTTC. Translating gives CASSEVGSIDEQFF.